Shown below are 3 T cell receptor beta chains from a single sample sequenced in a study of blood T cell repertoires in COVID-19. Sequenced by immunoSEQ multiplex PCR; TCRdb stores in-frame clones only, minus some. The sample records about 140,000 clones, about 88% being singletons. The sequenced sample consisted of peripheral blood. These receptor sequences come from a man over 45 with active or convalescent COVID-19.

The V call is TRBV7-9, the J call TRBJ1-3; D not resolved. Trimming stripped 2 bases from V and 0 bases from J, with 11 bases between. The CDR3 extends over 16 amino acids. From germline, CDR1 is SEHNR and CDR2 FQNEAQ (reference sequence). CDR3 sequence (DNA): TGTGCCAGCAGCTTATGGGCCGCCAACTCTGGAAACACCATATATTTT. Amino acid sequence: CASSLWAANSGNTIYF.

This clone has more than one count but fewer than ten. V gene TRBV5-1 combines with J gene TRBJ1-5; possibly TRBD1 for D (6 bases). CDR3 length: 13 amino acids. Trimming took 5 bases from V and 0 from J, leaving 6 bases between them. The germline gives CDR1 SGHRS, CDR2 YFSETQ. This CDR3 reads CASRDSSNQPQHF. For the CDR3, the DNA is TGCGCCAGCAGGGACAGTAGCAATCAGCCCCAGCATTTT.

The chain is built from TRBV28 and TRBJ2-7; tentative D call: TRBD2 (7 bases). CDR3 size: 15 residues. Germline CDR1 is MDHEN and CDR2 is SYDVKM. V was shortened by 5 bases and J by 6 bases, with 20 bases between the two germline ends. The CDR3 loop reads CASSPNREGPSEQYF. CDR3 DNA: TGTGCCAGCAGTCCGAACAGGGAGGGACCCTCCGAGCAGTACTTC.